Reported below is one T cell receptor beta chain. This record belongs to a study of T cell changes during pregnancy in multiple sclerosis. Sequencing used immunoSEQ multiplex PCR; TCRdb keeps in-frame clones, though not all of them. The sample shows about 70,000 clones, about 90% of them seen only once. V lost 5 bases to trimming and J lost 8 bases; unmatched junction nucleotides: 9. The CDR3 sequence is 15 residues long. Germline V gene lookup returns CDR1 SGHAT and CDR2 FQNNGV. The chain combines TRBV11-2 with TRBJ2-1; TRBD2 matches 10 bases. Specimen: peripheral blood, collected in the third trimester of pregnancy. This sequence originates from a female donor in good health, enrolled as a control in a pregnancy study. For the CDR3, the DNA is TGTGCCAGCAGCGCAATAGCGGGGGGAGAGGATGAGCAGTTCTTC. Its translation: CASSAIAGGEDEQFF.